These 3 T cell receptor beta chains were all obtained from the same sample, sequenced in a study of shared clonotypes between healthy human individuals. Sequencing was performed with immunoSEQ multiplex PCR; in TCRdb, only in-frame clones are kept and a portion is missing. The sample comprises under 2,000,000 clones, roughly 95% of which are singletons, and under 1.5% rests with the top ten. Naive-designated CD8 cells lacked CD45RO, were positively enriched for CCR7, and omitted terminally differentiated effector memory CD45RA+ cells. The material sequenced was naive CD8+ T cells sorted from blood. The receptors were gathered from a man aged 18-30 years in good health.

The CDR3 DNA is TGTGCCAGCAGCTTGTCTTGGGGCAGCCAAGAGACCCAGTACTTC. The encoded protein is CASSLSWGSQETQYF. The chain uses TRBV5-4 and TRBJ2-5, with D possibly TRBD1 on 5 matching bases. CDR3 length: 15 residues. V lost 1 base and J lost 1, with 11 bases in between. Germline V lookup: CDR1 SGHNT, CDR2 YYREEE (reference sequence).

The chain uses TRBV6-1 and TRBJ2-7, with 8 bases matching TRBD2. The V segment lost 2 bases and the J segment 2 bases; nucleotides outside the gene matches: 11. Per germline, CDR1 MNHNS and CDR2 SASEGT. The CDR3 extends over 17 amino acids. CDR3 bases: TGTGCCAGCAGTGAAAAAATCGGGGGGGGCGAAGCCTACGAGCAGTACTTC. This codes for CASSEKIGGGEAYEQYF.

The chain has TRBV28 and TRBJ2-7; 8 bases are a match to TRBD1. Trimming took 11 bases from V and 4 from J; bases not matched to a gene: 16. This CDR3 has 15 residues. CDR1 MDHEN and CDR2 SYDVKM come from the germline V gene. The CDR3 DNA reads TGTGCCCCACAGGGGGAACCGCAGAGGGGTTACGAGCAGTACTTC. Protein sequence: CAPQGEPQRGYEQYF.